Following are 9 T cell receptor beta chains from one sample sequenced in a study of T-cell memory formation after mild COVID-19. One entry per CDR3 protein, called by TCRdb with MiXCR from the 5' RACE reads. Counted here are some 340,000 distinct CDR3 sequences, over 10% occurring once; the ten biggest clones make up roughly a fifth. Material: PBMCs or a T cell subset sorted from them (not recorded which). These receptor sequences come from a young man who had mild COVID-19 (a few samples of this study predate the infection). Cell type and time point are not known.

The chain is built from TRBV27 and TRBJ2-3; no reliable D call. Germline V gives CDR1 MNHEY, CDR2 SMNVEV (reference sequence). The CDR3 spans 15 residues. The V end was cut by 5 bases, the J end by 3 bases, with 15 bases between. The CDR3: CASSPLGIFTDTQYF. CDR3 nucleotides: TGTGCCAGCAGTCCCTTAGGGATATTTACAGATACGCAGTATTTT.

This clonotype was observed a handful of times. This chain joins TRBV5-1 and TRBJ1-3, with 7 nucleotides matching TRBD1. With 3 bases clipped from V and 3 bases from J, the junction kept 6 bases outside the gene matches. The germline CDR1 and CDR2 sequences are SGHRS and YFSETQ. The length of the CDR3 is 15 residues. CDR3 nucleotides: TGCGCCAGCAGCTACCAAGGGGACAGTGGAAACACCATATATTTT. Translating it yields CASSYQGDSGNTIYF.

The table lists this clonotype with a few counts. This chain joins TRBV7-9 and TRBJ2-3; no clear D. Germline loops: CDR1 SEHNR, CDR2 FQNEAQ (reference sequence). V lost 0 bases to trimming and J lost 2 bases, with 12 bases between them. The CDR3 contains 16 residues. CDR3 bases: TGTGCCAGCAGCTTAGCGCTGGCGGAACCCACAGATACGCAGTATTTT. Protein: CASSLALAEPTDTQYF.

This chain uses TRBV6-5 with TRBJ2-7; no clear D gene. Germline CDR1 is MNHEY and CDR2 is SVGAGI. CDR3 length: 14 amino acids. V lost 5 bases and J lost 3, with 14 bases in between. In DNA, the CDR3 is TGTGCCAGCAGTCCCACTGCTCGTTACTACGAGCAGTACTTC. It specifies CASSPTARYYEQYF.

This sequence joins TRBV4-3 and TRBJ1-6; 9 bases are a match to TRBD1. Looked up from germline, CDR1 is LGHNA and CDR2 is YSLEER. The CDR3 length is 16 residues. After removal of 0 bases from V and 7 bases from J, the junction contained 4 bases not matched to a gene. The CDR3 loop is CASSQDRTGENSPLHF. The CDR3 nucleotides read TGCGCCAGCAGCCAAGATAGGACAGGGGAAAATTCACCCCTCCACTTT.

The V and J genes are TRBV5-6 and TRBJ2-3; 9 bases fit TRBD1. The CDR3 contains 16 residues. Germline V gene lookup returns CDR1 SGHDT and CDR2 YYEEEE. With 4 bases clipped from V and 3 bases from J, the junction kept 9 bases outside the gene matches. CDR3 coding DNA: TGTGCCAGCAGCCCGGGACAGGGACGATCGACAGATACGCAGTATTTT. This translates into CASSPGQGRSTDTQYF.

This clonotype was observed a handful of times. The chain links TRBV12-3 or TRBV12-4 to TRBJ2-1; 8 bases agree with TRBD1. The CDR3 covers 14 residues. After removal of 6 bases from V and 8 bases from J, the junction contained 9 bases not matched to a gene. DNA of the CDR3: TGTGCCAGCAGGGGGTCAGGGGGCGACGATGAGCAGTTCTTC. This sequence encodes CASRGSGGDDEQFF.

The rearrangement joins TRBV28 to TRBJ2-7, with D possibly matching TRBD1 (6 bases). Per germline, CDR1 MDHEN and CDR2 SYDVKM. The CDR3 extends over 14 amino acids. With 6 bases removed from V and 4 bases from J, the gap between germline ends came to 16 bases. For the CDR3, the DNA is TGTGCCAGCAGCGAGGTGGGACACCCTTACGAGCAGTACGTC. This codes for CASSEVGHPYEQYV.

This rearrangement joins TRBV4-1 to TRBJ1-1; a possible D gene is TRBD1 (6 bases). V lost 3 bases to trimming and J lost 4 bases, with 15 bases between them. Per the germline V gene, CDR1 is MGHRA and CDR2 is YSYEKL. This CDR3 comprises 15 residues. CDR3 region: CASSQTQGIGTEAFF. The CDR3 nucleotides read TGCGCCAGCAGCCAGACACAGGGTATCGGCACTGAAGCTTTCTTT.